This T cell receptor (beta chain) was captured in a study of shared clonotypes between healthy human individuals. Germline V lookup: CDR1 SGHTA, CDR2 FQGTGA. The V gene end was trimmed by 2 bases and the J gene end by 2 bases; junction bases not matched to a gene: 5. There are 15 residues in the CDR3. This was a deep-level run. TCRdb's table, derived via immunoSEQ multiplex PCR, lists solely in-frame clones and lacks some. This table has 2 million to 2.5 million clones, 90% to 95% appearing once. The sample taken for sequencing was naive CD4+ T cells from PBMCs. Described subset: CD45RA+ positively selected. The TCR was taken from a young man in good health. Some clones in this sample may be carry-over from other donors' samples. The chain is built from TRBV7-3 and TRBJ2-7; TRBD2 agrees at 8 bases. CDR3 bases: TGTGCCAGCAGCTTATTCCCGGGAGGGGCCTACGAGCAGTACTTC. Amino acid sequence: CASSLFPGGAYEQYF.